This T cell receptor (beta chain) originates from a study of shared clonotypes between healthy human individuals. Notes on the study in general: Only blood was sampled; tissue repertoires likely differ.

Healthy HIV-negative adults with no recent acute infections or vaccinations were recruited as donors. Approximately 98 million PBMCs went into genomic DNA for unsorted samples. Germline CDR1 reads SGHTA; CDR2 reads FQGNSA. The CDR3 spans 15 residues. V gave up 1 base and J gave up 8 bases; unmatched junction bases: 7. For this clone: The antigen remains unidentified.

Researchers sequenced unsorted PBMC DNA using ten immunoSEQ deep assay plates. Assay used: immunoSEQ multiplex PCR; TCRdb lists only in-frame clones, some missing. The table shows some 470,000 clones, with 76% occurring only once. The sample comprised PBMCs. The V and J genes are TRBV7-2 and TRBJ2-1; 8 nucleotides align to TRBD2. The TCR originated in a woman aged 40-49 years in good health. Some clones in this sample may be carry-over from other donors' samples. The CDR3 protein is CASSLGGGLVDEQFF. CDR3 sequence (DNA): TGTGCCAGCAGCTTAGGCGGGGGACTAGTCGATGAGCAGTTCTTC. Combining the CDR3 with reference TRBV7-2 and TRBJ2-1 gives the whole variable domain GAGVSQSPSNKVTEKGKDVELRCDPISGHTALYWYRQSLGQGLEFLIYFQGNSAPDKSGLPSDRFSAERTGGSVSTLTIQRTQQEDSAVYLCASSLGGGLVDEQFFGPGTRLTVL.